This TCR beta chain was captured in a study of tumor-infiltrating lymphocytes in glioblastoma multiforme (dated by TCRdb to between 2016 and 2019). For the wider study: To test whether intratumoral genomic heterogeneity fosters TIL diversity, the study jointly examined somatic mutations, TIL diversity and immune response activity. What the study reported, not specific to this receptor: T cells were not sorted into functional subsets, which the authors noted as a future improvement. RNA-based TCR sequencing may distort clone frequencies because T cells carry unequal numbers of TCR transcripts. Generalizability was limited because only one glioblastoma patient was included in the TCR and somatic mutation analysis.

Reading from cysteine to phenylalanine, the CDR3 counts 15 amino acids. Only the CDR3 part of the read is kept: 45 bases, read in frame from the first base. Relative to germline, V is missing 0 bases and J is missing 8 bases, with 5 bases of the junction outside any gene match. The germline V gene gives CDR1 as MNHEY and CDR2 as SVGAGI. Many counts were recorded for this clonotype. No antigen is known for it. No much larger clonotype is one base removed from it; base qualities were not supplied. The AllPrep DNA/RNA mini kit was used to purify genomic DNA and total RNA at the same time from each of the approximately ten tumor samples. Every RNA sample had an OD 260/280 ratio above 1.9 and an RNA integrity number above 6.5. TCRB libraries were constructed from RNA through three rounds of nested multiplex PCR following a modified ARM-PCR protocol with multiple V-beta primers and a C-beta primer. TCRB-specific cDNA was synthesized from roughly 0.48 ug total RNA with ProtoScript II Reverse Transcriptase and a C-beta primer. The description of the TCRB libraries did not include any unique molecular identifiers. In the third PCR, barcodes and adapters were added over 25 cycles using Deep VentR (exo-) polymerase, and bands of 250-500 bp were then gel purified. An Illumina HiSeq 2500 was used to sequence the TCRB libraries with 250 bp paired-end reads. Per the original workflow: Reads were cleaned with Trimmomatic, merged with FLASH, assigned V, D and J segments with MiGEC, and analyzed with VDJtools. Repertoire diversity was measured using the Shannon-Wiener diversity index, which was calculated with VDJtools. The raw public data were reprocessed by TCRdb itself: fastp quality trimming at Q25, MiXCR clonotype calling, in-frame beta chains only. Rows with one shared CDR3 protein collapse into an entry with the most common genes and DNA. These V and J calls derive from TCRdb rather than the authors' analysis. The sample records about 32,000 distinct CDR3 sequences, 60% to 75% of which are singletons. Approximately 31% of the sample lies in the top ten.

The source is a male donor with glioblastoma. Sample: brain tumor tissue. The chain joins TRBV6-5 to TRBJ2-1, and 9 junction bases match TRBD1. CDR3 reads: CASSYSIGTGYEQFF. The DNA is TGTGCCAGCAGTTACTCGATTGGGACAGGGTATGAGCAGTTCTTC.